This T cell receptor (beta chain) was captured by sequencing in a study of OX40 agonist ivuxolimab in advanced cancers. Study-wide results and caveats: Antigen specificity was not determined for the expanded peripheral T cells.

Deletions cut 5 bases from V and 3 bases from J, with 13 bases between. CDR1 WSHSY and CDR2 SAAADI come from the germline V gene. This CDR3 has 14 residues. Worth noting for this clone: Its antigen is unknown.

TCRdb keeps only in-frame clones here, not all; method: immunoSEQ multiplex PCR. The table includes tens of thousands of clones, roughly 88% detected once. The chain carries TRBV10-2 and TRBJ2-5; no clear D gene. This TCR was sampled from an adult with an advanced solid tumor such as melanoma, head and neck, liver or kidney cancer. The sequences come from CD4+ or CD8+ T cells sorted from blood, collected in a trial of the OX40 agonist ivuxolimab. This CDR3 reads CASSPIVGKETQYF. CDR3 DNA: TGCGCCAGCAGTCCGATAGTGGGGAAAGAGACCCAGTACTTC.